The source of this T cell receptor (beta chain) is a study of cytomegalovirus exposure and HLA in healthy donors. The study's findings and limits: Many donors shared some public TCRs, even though most TCR sequences were rare.

Note on this clone: Its specificity is not known.

The V and J ends lost 6 bases and 4 bases, in that order; junction bases with no gene match: 6. The germline V gene encodes CDR1 MNHNS and CDR2 SASEGT. There are 14 residues in the CDR3. PCR used 60 Vbeta primers and 13 Jbeta primers. The data were produced by immunoSEQ multiplex PCR, yet TCRdb's version contains in-frame clones alone and is incomplete. The table lists under 110,000 clones, 75% of them singletons. The clonotype was recovered from a man aged 35 to 55 in good health and CMV-seronegative. This sequence joins TRBV6-1 and TRBJ2-3; TRBD2 agrees at 8 bases. Sequencing was performed on PBMCs. CDR3 amino acids: CASRSGGEPDTQYF. CDR3 nucleotide sequence: TGTGCCAGCAGGAGCGGGGGAGAACCAGATACGCAGTATTTT.